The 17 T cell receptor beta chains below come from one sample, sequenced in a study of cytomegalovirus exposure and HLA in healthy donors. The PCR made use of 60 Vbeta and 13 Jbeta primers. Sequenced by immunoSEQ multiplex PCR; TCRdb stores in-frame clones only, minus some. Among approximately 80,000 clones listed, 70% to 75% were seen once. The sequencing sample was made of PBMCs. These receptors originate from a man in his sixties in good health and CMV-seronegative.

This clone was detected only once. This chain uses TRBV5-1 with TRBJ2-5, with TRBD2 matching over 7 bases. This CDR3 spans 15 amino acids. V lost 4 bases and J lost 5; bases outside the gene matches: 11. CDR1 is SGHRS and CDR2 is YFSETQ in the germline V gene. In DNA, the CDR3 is TGCGCCAGCAGCCCCCGCCGGGGAGGGTCGGAGACCCAGTACTTC. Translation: CASSPRRGGSETQYF.

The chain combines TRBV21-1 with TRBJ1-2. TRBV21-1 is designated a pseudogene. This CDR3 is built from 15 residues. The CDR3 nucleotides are TGTGCCAGCAGCAAAGATGAAGGGGGGGCATATGGCTACACCTTC. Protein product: CASSKDEGGAYGYTF.

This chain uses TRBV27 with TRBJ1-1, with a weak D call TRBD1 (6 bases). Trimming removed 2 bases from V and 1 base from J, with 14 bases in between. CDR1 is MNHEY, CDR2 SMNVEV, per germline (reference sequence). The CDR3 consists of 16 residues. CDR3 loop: CASSLERGRGNTEAFF. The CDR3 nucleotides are TGTGCCAGCAGTTTAGAGCGGGGGCGGGGGAACACTGAAGCTTTCTTT.

DNA for the CDR3: TGTGCCAGCGGGCAACAGGGGGTCTACGAGCAGTACTTC. This encodes CASGQQGVYEQYF. This chain links TRBV5-4 with TRBJ2-7; 8 bases are a match to TRBD1. Trimming cost V 7 bases and J 3 bases; bases outside gene matches: 6. The length of the CDR3 is 13 residues. In germline, CDR1 is SGHNT, CDR2 YYREEE (reference sequence).

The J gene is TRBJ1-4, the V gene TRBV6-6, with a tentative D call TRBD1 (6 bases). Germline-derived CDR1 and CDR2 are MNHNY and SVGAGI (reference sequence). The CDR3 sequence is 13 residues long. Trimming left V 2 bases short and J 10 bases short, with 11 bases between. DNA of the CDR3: TGTGCCAGCAGTTACGGTTGGGGGCTAAAACTGTTTTTT. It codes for CASSYGWGLKLFF.

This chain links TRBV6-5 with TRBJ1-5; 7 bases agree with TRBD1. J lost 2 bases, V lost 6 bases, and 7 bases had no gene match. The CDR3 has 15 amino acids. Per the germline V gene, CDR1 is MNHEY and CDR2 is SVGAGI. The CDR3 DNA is TGTGCCAGCAGCTTCTCAGGGGGTGGCAATCAGCCCCAGCATTTT. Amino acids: CASSFSGGGNQPQHF.

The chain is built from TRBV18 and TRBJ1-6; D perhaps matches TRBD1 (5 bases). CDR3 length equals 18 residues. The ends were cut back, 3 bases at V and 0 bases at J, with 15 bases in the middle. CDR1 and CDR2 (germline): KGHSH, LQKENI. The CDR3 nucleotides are TGTGCCAGCTCACCGACGGGACTCGCGAGCTCCTATAATTCACCCCTCCACTTT. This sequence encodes CASSPTGLASSYNSPLHF.

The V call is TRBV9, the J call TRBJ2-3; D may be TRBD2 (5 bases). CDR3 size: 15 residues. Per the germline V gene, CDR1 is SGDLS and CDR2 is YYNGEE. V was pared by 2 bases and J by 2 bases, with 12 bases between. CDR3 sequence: CASSVWRSNTDTQYF. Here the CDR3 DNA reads TGTGCCAGCAGCGTTTGGAGGAGTAACACAGATACGCAGTATTTT. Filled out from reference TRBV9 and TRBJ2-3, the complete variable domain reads DSGVTQTPKHLITATGQRVTLRCSPRSGDLSVYWYQQSLDQGLQFLIQYYNGEERAKGNILERFSAQQFPDLHSELNLSSLELGDSALYFCASSVWRSNTDTQYFGPGTRLTVL.

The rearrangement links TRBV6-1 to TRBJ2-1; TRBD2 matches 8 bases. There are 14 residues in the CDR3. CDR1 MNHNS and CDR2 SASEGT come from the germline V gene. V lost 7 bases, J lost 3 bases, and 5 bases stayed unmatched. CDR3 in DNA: TGTGCCAGCATAGGGACTAGTATCTACAATGAGCAGTTCTTC. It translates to CASIGTSIYNEQFF.

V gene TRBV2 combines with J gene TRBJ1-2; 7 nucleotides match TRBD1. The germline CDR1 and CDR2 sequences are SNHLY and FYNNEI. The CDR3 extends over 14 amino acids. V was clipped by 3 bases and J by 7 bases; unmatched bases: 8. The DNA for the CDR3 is TGTGCCAGCAGTGACCCCGGGACAGCGCCTGGCTACACCTTC. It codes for CASSDPGTAPGYTF. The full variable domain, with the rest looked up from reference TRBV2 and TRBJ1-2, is EPEVTQTPSHQVTQMGQEVILRCVPISNHLYFYWYRQILGQKVEFLVSFYNNEISEKSEIFDDQFSVERPDGSNFTLKIRSTKLEDSAMYFCASSDPGTAPGYTFGSGTRLTVV.

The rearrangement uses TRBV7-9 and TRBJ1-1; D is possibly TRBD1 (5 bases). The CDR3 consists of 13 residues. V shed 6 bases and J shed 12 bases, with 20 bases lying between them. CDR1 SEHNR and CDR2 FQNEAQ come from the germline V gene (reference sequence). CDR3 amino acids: CASSPGAQGITFF. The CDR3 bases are TGTGCCAGCAGTCCGGGAGCCCAGGGTATTACTTTCTTT.

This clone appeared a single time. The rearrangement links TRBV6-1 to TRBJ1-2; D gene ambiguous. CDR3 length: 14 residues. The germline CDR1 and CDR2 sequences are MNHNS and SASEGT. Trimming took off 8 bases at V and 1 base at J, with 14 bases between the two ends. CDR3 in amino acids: CASVSTPNNYGYTF. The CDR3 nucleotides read TGTGCCAGCGTGTCGACACCTAATAACTATGGCTACACCTTC.

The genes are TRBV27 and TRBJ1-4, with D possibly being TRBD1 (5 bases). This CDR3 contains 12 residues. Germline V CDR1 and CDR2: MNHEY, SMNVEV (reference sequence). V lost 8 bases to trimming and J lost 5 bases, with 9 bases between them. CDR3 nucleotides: TGTGCCAGCGGCAGGGTGAATGAAAAACTGTTTTTT. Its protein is CASGRVNEKLFF.

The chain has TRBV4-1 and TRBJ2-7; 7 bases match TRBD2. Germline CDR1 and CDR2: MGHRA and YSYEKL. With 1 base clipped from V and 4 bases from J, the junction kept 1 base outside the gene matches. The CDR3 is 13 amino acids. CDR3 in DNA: TGCGCCAGCAGCCAAGGGGGGGGTTACGAGCAGTACTTC. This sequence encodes CASSQGGGYEQYF.

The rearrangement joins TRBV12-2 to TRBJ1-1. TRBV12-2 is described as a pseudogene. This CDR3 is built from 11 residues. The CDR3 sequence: CASRPDTEAFF. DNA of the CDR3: TGTGCAAGTCGCCCTGACACTGAAGCTTTCTTT.

The CDR3 loop reads CSAATGANYGYTF. DNA for the CDR3: TGCAGCGCCGCGACGGGAGCTAACTATGGCTACACCTTC. The chain has TRBV29-1 and TRBJ1-2; D is ambiguous. This CDR3 is 13 amino acids long. From germline, CDR1 is SQVTM and CDR2 ANQGSEA. Trimming removed 7 bases from V and 0 bases from J, with 12 bases in between.

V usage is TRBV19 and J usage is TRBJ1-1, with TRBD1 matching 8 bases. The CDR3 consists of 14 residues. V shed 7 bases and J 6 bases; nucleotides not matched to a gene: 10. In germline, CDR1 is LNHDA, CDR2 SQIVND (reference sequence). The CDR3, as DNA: TGTGCCAGTACCAAGACAGGGGTTGTTTCTGAAGCTTTCTTT. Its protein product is CASTKTGVVSEAFF.